The clone carrying this TCR beta chain came up a few times. Trimming removed 8 bases from V and 5 bases from J, with 10 bases in between. The CDR3 spans 11 residues. Germline assignment: CDR1 GTSNPN and CDR2 SVGIG (reference sequence). This sample was taken from a study of identical twins. Via MiXCR, TCRdb re-called the 5' RACE reads, giving one row per CDR3 protein. This table has some 660,000 distinct CDR3 sequences, over 8.5% appearing once. A further study also used this sample, focusing on yellow fever vaccine responses in identical twins.

The rearrangement uses TRBV30 and TRBJ2-1; no clear D. Sequencing was done on a sample of PBMCs. The receptor was isolated from a woman aged 18-35 years in good health. In DNA, the CDR3 is TGTGCCGTGACCGGTCACAATGAGCAGTTCTTC. Its protein product is CAVTGHNEQFF.